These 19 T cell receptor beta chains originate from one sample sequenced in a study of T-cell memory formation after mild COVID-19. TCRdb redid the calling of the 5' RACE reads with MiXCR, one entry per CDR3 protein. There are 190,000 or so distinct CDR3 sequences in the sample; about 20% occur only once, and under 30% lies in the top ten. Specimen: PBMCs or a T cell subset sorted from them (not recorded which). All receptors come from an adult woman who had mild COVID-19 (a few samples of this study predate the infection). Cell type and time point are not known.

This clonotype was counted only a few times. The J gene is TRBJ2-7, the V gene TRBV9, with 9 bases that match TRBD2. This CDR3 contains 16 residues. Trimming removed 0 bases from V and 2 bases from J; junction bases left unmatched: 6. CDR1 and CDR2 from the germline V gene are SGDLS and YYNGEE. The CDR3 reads CASSVDGTSRPYEQYF. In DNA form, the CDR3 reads TGTGCCAGCAGCGTAGACGGGACTAGCCGACCCTACGAGCAGTACTTC.

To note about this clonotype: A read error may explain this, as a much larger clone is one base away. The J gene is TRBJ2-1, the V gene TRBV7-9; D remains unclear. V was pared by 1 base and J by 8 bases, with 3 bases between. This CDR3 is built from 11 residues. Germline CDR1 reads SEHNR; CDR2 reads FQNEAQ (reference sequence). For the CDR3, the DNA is TGTGCCAGCAGCTTAGAGGATGAGCAGTTCTTC. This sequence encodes CASSLEDEQFF.

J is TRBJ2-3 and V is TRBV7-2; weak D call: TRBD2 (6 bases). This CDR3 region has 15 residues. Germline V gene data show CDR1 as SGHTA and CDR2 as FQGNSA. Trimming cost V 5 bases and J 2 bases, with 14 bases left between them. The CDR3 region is CASSQGLGYTDTQYF. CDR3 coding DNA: TGTGCCAGCAGCCAGGGACTCGGTTACACAGATACGCAGTATTTT.

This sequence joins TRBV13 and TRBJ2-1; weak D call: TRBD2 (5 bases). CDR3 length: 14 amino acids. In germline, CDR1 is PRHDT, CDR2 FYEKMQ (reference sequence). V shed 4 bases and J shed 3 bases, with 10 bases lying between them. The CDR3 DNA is TGTGCCAGCAGCTCCGTGAGGGACTACAATGAGCAGTTCTTC. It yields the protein CASSSVRDYNEQFF.

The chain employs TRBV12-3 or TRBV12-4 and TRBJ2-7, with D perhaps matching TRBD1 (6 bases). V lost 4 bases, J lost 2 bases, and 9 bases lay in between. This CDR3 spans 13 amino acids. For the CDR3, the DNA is TGTGCCAGCAGTTCGGACAGAACCTACGAGCAGTACTTC. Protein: CASSSDRTYEQYF.

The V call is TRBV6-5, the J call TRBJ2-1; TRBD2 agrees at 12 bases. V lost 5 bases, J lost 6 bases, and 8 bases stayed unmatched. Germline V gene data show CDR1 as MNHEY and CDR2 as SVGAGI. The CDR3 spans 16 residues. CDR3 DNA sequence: TGTGCCAGCAGTCAGCCGGGACTAGCGGGTTTCAATGAGCAGTTCTTC. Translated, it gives CASSQPGLAGFNEQFF.

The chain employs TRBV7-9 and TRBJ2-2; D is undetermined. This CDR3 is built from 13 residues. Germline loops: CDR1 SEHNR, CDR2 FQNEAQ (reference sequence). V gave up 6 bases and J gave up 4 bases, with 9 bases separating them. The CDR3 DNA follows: TGTGCCAGCAGAGGGCTGTCCACCGGGGAGCTGTTTTTT. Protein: CASRGLSTGELFF.

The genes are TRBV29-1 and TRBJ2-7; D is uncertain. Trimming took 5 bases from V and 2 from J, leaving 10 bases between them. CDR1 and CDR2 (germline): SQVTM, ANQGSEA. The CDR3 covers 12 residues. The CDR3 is CSVMDGTYEQYF. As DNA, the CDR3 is TGCAGCGTTATGGACGGTACCTACGAGCAGTACTTC.

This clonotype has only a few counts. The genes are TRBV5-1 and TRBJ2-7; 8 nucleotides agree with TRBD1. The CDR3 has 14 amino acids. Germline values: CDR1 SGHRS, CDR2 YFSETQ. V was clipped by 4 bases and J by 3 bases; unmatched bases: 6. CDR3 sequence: CASSTGQGYYEQYF. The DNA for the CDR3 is TGCGCCAGCAGCACCGGACAGGGATACTACGAGCAGTACTTC.

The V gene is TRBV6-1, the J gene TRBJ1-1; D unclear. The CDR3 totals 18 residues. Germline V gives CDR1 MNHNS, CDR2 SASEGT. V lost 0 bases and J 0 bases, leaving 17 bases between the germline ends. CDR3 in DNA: TGTGCCAGCAGTGAAGCGCTTCGCGTGATAGCCGTGAACACTGAAGCTTTCTTT. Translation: CASSEALRVIAVNTEAFF.

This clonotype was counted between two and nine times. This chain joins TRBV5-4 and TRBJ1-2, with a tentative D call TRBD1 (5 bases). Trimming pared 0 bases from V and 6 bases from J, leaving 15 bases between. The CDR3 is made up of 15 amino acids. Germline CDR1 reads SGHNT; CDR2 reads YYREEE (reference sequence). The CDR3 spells CASSLGDPQGHGYTF. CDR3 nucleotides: TGTGCCAGCAGCTTGGGGGACCCCCAAGGCCATGGCTACACCTTC.

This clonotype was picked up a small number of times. The CDR3 DNA sequence: TGTGCCAGCAGTCAGATTCCGGGACAGGGTTCCTACGAGCAGTACTTC. The encoded protein is CASSQIPGQGSYEQYF. This chain links TRBV6-5 with TRBJ2-7; 9 positions match TRBD1. V dropped 5 bases and J dropped 1; count of bases not matched to a gene: 9. Looked up from germline, CDR1 is MNHEY and CDR2 is SVGAGI. The CDR3 totals 16 residues.

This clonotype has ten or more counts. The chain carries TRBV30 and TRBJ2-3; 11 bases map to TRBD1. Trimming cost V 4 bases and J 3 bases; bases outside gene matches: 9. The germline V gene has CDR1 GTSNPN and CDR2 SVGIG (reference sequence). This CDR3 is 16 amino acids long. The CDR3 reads CAWIRTGGTTTDTQYF. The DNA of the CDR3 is TGTGCCTGGATAAGGACAGGGGGCACGACTACAGATACGCAGTATTTT.

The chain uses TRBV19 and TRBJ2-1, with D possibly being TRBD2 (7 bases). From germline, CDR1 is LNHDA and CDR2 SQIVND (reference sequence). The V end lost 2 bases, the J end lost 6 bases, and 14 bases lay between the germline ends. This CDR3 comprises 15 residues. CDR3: CASSIFVRGGNEQFF. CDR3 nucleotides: TGTGCCAGTAGTATATTTGTAAGGGGGGGCAATGAGCAGTTCTTC.

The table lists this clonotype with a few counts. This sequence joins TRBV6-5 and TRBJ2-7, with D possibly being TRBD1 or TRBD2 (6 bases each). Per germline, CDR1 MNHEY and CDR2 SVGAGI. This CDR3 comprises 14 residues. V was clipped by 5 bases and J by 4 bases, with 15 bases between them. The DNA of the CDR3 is TGTGCCAGCAGTATAGGGGGGTCCGGGTACGAGCAGTACTTC. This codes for CASSIGGSGYEQYF.

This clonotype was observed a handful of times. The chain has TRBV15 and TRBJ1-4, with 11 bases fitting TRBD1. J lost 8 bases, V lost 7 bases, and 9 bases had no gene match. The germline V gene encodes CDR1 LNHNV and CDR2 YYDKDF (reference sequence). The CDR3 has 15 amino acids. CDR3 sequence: CATNPDRGQFEKLFF. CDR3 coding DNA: TGTGCCACCAATCCGGACAGGGGGCAGTTCGAAAAACTGTTTTTT.

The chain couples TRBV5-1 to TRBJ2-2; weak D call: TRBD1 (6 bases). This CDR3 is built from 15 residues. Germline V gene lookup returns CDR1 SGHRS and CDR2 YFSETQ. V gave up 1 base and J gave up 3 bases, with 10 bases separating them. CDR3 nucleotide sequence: TGCGCCAGCAGCTTGTTGCCAGGGGACACCGGGGAGCTGTTTTTT. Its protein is CASSLLPGDTGELFF.

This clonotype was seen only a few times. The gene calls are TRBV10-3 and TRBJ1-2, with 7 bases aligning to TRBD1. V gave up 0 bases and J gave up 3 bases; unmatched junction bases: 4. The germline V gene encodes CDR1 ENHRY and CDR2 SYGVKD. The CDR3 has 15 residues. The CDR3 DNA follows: TGTGCCATCAGTGAGTCTAGACAGGGAGACTATGGCTACACCTTC. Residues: CAISESRQGDYGYTF.

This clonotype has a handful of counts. The CDR3 reads CSTWGGRTDTQYF. The CDR3 DNA reads TGCAGCACGTGGGGCGGCCGCACAGATACGCAGTATTTT. The chain uses TRBV29-1 and TRBJ2-3; D possibly corresponds to TRBD1 (5 bases). The V end was cut by 8 bases, the J end by 1 base, with 13 bases between. The CDR3 runs 13 residues. Germline lookup yields CDR1 SQVTM and CDR2 ANQGSEA.